Reported below is one TCR beta chain. Its binding antigen is unknown. Base qualities are not provided; no much larger clone lies one nucleotide away. The data derive from a study of cytomegalovirus exposure and HLA in healthy donors (dated by TCRdb to the late 2010s). Looking at the study overall: According to an earlier analysis of several hundred of the donors, roughly 180 million T cells yielded roughly 110 million unique TCR beta sequences and around 280 Gb of sequence data. The study was designed to test whether signatures of past pathogen exposure could be identified by cataloging public T cell receptors. To predict cytomegalovirus infection status, the study brought together high-throughput TCR immunosequencing, statistical association of individual TCRs with disease status, and machine learning. The study profiled the T cell repertoires of hundreds of subjects by immunosequencing and related them to cytomegalovirus serostatus. Typing coverage varied by locus: roughly 629-640 donors for A, B, C, DRB1 and DQB1; about 520 for DQA1; over 600 for DPA1; under 490 for DPB1. Among approximately 370 genotyped donors of the cohort, an average of approximately 220,000 unique TCR beta nucleotide sequences was sequenced per donor, of which 15% to 20% were non-productive. In addition to the first cohort of around 670 subjects, a separate validation cohort of approximately 110 different subjects was used. In a later analysis, previously published TCR beta repertoires from fewer than 750 donors were re-analyzed and high-resolution HLA genotyping was added so that TCR occurrence patterns could be studied. A handful of DR-DQ haplotypes were handled as single units for association and clustering because linkage in the cohort was strong. Rather than using new phenotypic data, the later analysis identified candidate immune exposures from TCR beta sequences and from how often those sequences occurred across donors. Every repertoire in the discovery cohort had been generated on one and the same sequencing platform. An early release covering roughly 640 HLA-typed donors comprised approximately 290 gigabases of sequencing data and tens of millions of unique TCR sequences. To decide whether each TCR beta V gene segment behaved as functional or pseudogenic, an earlier analysis of approximately 590 of the donors relied on high-throughput TCR beta sequencing. Donor age, sex, ethnicity and CMV serostatus were compiled together with the repertoire data. A later genetic analysis used genome-wide SNP genotypes for about 60% of the roughly 700 donors, treating that subset as a discovery cohort. Among the roughly 400 genotyped donors, around 81% belonged to the genetic ancestry cluster associated with self-reported Caucasian donors. Both class I and class II loci were covered by HLA typing, at four-digit resolution. Here is what the overall study found, with its caveats: The only immune exposure information available for the cohort was CMV serostatus. According to a later analysis, parvovirus B19, influenza, CMV and Epstein-Barr virus appeared linked to several top co-occurrence clusters. Strong co-occurrence of HLA alleles, especially DR and DQ, made assigning TCR associations to individual alleles difficult. Presence/absence analyses assumed roughly uniform sequencing depth across donors, an assumption that may not hold. Across donors, most TCR sequences were observed very rarely, whereas some public TCRs were present in many individuals. In vitro tests confirmed that a few of the cytomegalovirus-associated TCR beta chains recognize cytomegalovirus antigens. In an earlier analysis of 587 of the donors, most TCR beta V segments appeared in productive rearrangements about 90% or about 30% of the time, broadly matching IMGT annotations. In a later analysis, HLA-associated TCR beta chains were found to be more clonally expanded and to have lower generation probabilities than equally common non-associated chains. The cohort was sequenced for TCR beta chains only, and without alpha or paired-chain data the features that could be detected were limited. The authors suggested that the approach could potentially be extended to other disease states and immunological phenotypes. A further reported finding was that TCR beta sequences accurately predicted the HLA-A and HLA-B alleles for most subjects in the first cohort. In a later genetic analysis, a missense DCLRE1C variant was associated with V-gene and J-gene trimming of TCR beta chains, and the association was replicated in an independent cohort. A later genetic analysis reported fewer N-insertions in productive TCRs among donors in an Asian-associated ancestry cluster than the roughly 720-donor mean. Because the 87-base-pair reads could not distinguish some IMGT-functional V segments, including TRBV6-2 and TRBV6-3, those segments were excluded. Most CMV-associated TCR beta chains appeared to be HLA-restricted in a later analysis, and the HLA associations seemed to be driven largely by CMV exposure. Approximately 18 rarely observed V segments, including chromosome 9 orphons, were excluded from the earlier analysis of approximately 600 of the donors because counts were too low. Correlated functional status among segregating V segments might reflect linkage disequilibrium, but an unknown experimental factor could not be ruled out. The sequencing pipeline was judged likely to have produced a cluster of highly shared sequence variants as a technical artifact. Specific HLA alleles were associated with about 17,000 TCR beta sequences at a false discovery rate of 0.05 in a later analysis. The classifier was reported to diagnose cytomegalovirus status with high specificity and sensitivity in both the original cohort and the validation cohort. HLA typing was unavailable for some donors at each locus, so association tests used only the typed subset. In the study, 150 to 200 TCR beta chains were listed as associated with cytomegalovirus. In a later analysis, TCR association rates were found to vary across HLA loci, with the most associated TCRs seen for DRB1 alleles and the fewest for HLA-C alleles.

Unmatched junction bases come to 6, with V trimmed by 4 bases and J by 5 bases. Reading the germline V gene (reference sequence) gives CDR1 GTSNPN and CDR2 SVGIG. The CDR3 sequence holds 14 residues, the cysteine and phenylalanine included. CDR3 DNA only is kept here, 42 bases in frame from base 1. Library creation used the immunoSEQ multiplex PCR assay. A mixture of 60 forward primers for TCR Vbeta segments and 13 reverse primers for TCR Jbeta segments was used in the multiplex PCR. The CDR3 region of rearranged TCR beta genes was amplified from genomic DNA with a multiplex PCR assay. On the Illumina HiSeq System, the amplified TCR beta libraries were sequenced as 87-base-pair reads. On the study's bioinformatics: A later analysis counted about 80 million unique TCR beta chains across the 690 or so repertoires, and some 12 million of these chains were shared by at least two donors. Raw reads were error-corrected and collapsed into unique sequences with a nearest-neighbor algorithm that merged closely related sequences to remove PCR and sequencing errors. To assign V, D and J gene segments, CDR3 sequences were aligned to IMGT reference sequences. For a sequence to be retained, a match of at least six nucleotides to both a V gene segment and a J gene segment was required. A rearrangement was called productive if the CDR3 had no stop codons and remained in frame with V and J, and every other rearrangement was called non-productive. CDR3 was defined by IMGT convention, running from the second conserved V-encoded cysteine to the conserved J-encoded phenylalanine. The earlier analysis of 587 of the donors excluded sequences that lacked an unambiguous match to a single V gene segment. An earlier analysis of 500 to 700 of the donors classified V segments as functional when productive rearrangements were above 56.7% and as segregating when the standard deviation between donors was above 5%. A statistical classification framework was built to diagnose cytomegalovirus status from the catalog of TCR beta chain sequences. In a later analysis, V and J genes were assigned by comparing TCR nucleotide sequences against IMGT/GENE-DB human TR gene sequences. Using the TCRdist pipeline, a later analysis assigned CDR3 sequences along with most-parsimonious VDJ recombination scenarios. In a later analysis, each TCR beta chain was defined by its CDR3 amino acid sequence together with its V-gene family, and reads lacking a unique V-gene family were excluded. A later analysis removed 592 highly shared, low-generation-probability nucleotide sequences to deal with suspected cross-contamination and a sequencing artifact. A later analysis calculated a clonal expansion index for each public chain from normalized within-repertoire ranks of inferred template counts. A later analysis computed generation probabilities with a VDJ recombination model fitted to out-of-frame rearrangements, and checked the results against IGoR. Hypergeometric tests were used in a later analysis to score TCR-TCR, TCR-HLA and TCR-CMV co-occurrence, with a repertoire-size bias correction applied to the TCR pairs. A later analysis estimated false discovery rates by permuting HLA or CMV assignments 20 times. In a later analysis, co-occurring TCRs were grouped with DBSCAN, and TCRdist sequence similarity was added when clustering was performed within HLA-allele-positive subsets. For co-occurrence clustering, repertoires with fewer than 30,000 or more than 120,000 public chains were excluded, along with 5 or 6 repertoires with anomalous nucleotide sharing. In its TCRdb copy, this immuneACCESS table keeps in-frame sequences only and misses some clones. Where compared with another copy, unresolved V genes explain less than half of these, and the others have no known cause. V, J and clone size derive from that table, while D and trimming were established from the DNA sequence. Here the sample has 130,000 to 150,000 clones; 78% occur a single time. In total, the top ten clones hold around 3% of the sample.

The cohort was made up of about 610 healthy bone marrow donors. At the time of sampling, every cohort member was nominally healthy, though immune exposures that went unrecorded were likely present. The donor was CMV seropositive and was included in the group of 289 seropositive cohort members. A peripheral blood sample was provided by each donor, and peripheral blood mononuclear cells were used for TCR beta sequencing. Genomic DNA was extracted from the blood cell samples with the Qiagen DNeasy Blood Extraction Kit. Rearrangement joined TRBV30 to TRBJ2-5; 11 middle bases align to TRBD1. Sequencing input: PBMCs. This receptor was obtained from a man in his forties in good health and CMV-seropositive. The bases read TGTGCCTGGAATAAGGGGACAGGGGGGGAGACCCAGTACTTC. It translates to CAWNKGTGGETQYF.